A single sample is the source of the 9 T cell receptor beta chains below, sequenced in a study of T cells in localized non-small cell lung cancer. Sequencing was performed with immunoSEQ multiplex PCR; in TCRdb, only in-frame clones are kept and a portion is missing. The sample holds around 33,000 clones, 92% seen once. Material: peripheral blood, obtained before any cancer treatment. These receptors all stem from a female donor of 60 years or more with stage I lung adenocarcinoma.

This chain links TRBV2 with TRBJ1-2; D remains ambiguous. The ends were cut back, 4 bases at V and 8 bases at J, with 14 bases in the middle. The CDR3 loop spans 13 amino acids. In germline, CDR1 is SNHLY, CDR2 FYNNEI. The CDR3 DNA reads as TGTGCCAGCAGTGGTCCCGATGCTGGCGGCTACACCTTC. It yields the protein CASSGPDAGGYTF.

This clone has more than one count but fewer than ten. The rearrangement links TRBV23-1 to TRBJ2-4; D not resolved. TRBV23-1 is an ORF, and what it does is uncertain. Deletions cut 6 bases from V and 0 bases from J, with 6 bases between. The CDR3 contains 13 residues. CDR3 bases: TGCGCCAGCAGGAGATTAGCCAAAAACATTCAGTACTTC. Its protein is CASRRLAKNIQYF.

The chain is built from TRBV5-4 and TRBJ1-6, with D possibly TRBD1 on 6 matching bases. V was pared by 3 bases and J by 9 bases, with 13 bases between. Germline CDR1 reads SGHNT; CDR2 reads YYREEE (reference sequence). CDR3 length: 14 amino acids. The CDR3 DNA is TGTGCCAGCAGCTCGCAGGGGCTTTTTTCACCCCTCCACTTT. Translating gives CASSSQGLFSPLHF.

V usage is TRBV25-1 and J usage is TRBJ2-5; D gene uncertain. Germline loops: CDR1 MGHDK, CDR2 SYGVNS. This CDR3 contains 12 residues. With 3 bases removed from V and 7 bases from J, the gap between germline ends came to 9 bases. The CDR3 nucleotides are TGTGCCAGCAGTGACGTTCCGGGGACCCAGTACTTC. Residues: CASSDVPGTQYF. Full variable domain (remainder filled in from reference TRBV25-1 and TRBJ2-5): EADIYQTPRYLVIGTGKKITLECSQTMGHDKMYWYQQDPGMELHLIHYSYGVNSTEKGDLSSESTVSRIRTEHFPLTLESARPSHTSQYLCASSDVPGTQYFGPGTRLLVL.

The chain carries TRBV6-1 and TRBJ2-2; TRBD1 might be the D (6 bases). CDR3 length: 14 amino acids. The germline CDR1 and CDR2 sequences are MNHNS and SASEGT. Trimming left V 8 bases short and J 0 bases short, with 10 bases between. This CDR3 is CASRTAPNTGELFF. CDR3 coding DNA: TGTGCCAGCCGGACAGCCCCGAACACCGGGGAGCTGTTTTTT.

CDR3 region: CASSYTVTSYEQYF. The CDR3 DNA follows: TGTGCCAGCAGTTACACCGTCACTTCCTACGAGCAGTACTTC. The genes are TRBV6-6 and TRBJ2-7; D is unclear. This CDR3 comprises 14 residues. Trimming took 2 bases from V and 1 from J, leaving 9 bases between them. Germline V gene data show CDR1 as MNHNY and CDR2 as SVGAGI (reference sequence).

The sample holds one count of this clone. The gene calls are TRBV19 and TRBJ2-3, with 8 bases that match TRBD2. This CDR3 region has 15 residues. Germline loops: CDR1 LNHDA, CDR2 SQIVND (reference sequence). V lost 4 bases to trimming and J lost 6 bases; unmatched junction nucleotides: 9. The CDR3: CASSNGGGLWDTQYF. CDR3 in DNA: TGTGCCAGTAGTAACGGGGGGGGCCTTTGGGATACGCAGTATTTT.

This sequence joins TRBV7-2 and TRBJ2-1; D call uncertain. From germline, CDR1 is SGHTA and CDR2 FQGNSA. CDR3 length: 11 amino acids. V lost 3 bases, J lost 8 bases, and 5 bases lay in between. Here the CDR3 reads CASSLHHEQFF. The CDR3 DNA reads as TGTGCCAGCAGCTTGCACCATGAGCAGTTCTTC.

The chain has TRBV19 and TRBJ2-2; TRBD1 aligns across 10 bases. This CDR3 comprises 14 residues. Germline V gene data show CDR1 as LNHDA and CDR2 as SQIVND (reference sequence). J gave up 4 bases and V 8 bases, and 4 bases lay outside the gene matches. CDR3 region: CASSRDRGTGELFF. CDR3 in DNA: TGTGCCAGTTCCCGGGACAGGGGCACCGGGGAGCTGTTTTTT. Drawing the rest from reference TRBV19 and TRBJ2-2, the complete variable domain is DGGITQSPKYLFRKEGQNVTLSCEQNLNHDAMYWYRQDPGQGLRLIYYSQIVNDFQKGDIAEGYSVSREKKESFPLTVTSAQKNPTAFYLCASSRDRGTGELFFGEGSRLTVL.